This TCR beta chain is drawn from a study of graft-versus-host responses after intestinal transplantation. Study-wide context: The study gave all recipients anti-thymocyte globulin induction, then tacrolimus and steroids for 2 to 3 years. Whole-study results and caveats: Patients with graft-donor T cell macrochimerism had high graft-versus-host to host-versus-graft clonal ratios in allografts. GvH clones were identified in recipient marrow, with some first appearing in ileum or blood.

Clones were read by immunoSEQ multiplex PCR, and TCRdb kept only the in-frame ones, dropping some. The sample consists of more than 70,000 clones, 80% to 85% of them appearing once. Worth noting for this clone: What it binds is not known.

Germline V gives CDR1 MNHEY, CDR2 SVGAGI. The length of the CDR3 is 12 residues. Trimming took off 0 bases at V and 6 bases at J, with 6 bases between the two ends. The sequencing used unstimulated CD4+ T cells sorted from spleen or lymph node cells, collected before intestinal transplant. This chain connects TRBV6-5 to TRBJ2-7, with no clear D. This clonotype was sampled from a human donor who received an intestinal transplant. Here the CDR3 DNA reads TGTGCCAGCAGTTACTCCTCTATCGAGCAGTACTTC. It translates to CASSYSSIEQYF.